The text below deals with one T cell receptor (beta chain). Time point: baseline pretreatment blood. Described treatment: 15 Gy SBRT to primary tumor, nephrectomy 4 weeks later. This sample is part of a study of radiation and T cells in renal cell carcinoma. J gave up 0 bases and V 6 bases, and 7 bases lay outside the gene matches. Per the germline V gene, CDR1 is MGHRA and CDR2 is YSYEKL. CDR3 size: 17 residues. Repertoires were generated with immunoSEQ multiplex PCR, while TCRdb's copy carries only in-frame clones and drops some. This table has 130,000 or so clones, roughly 85% appearing once. The receptor was derived from a woman aged 45 to 65 with renal cell carcinoma. V is TRBV4-1 and J is TRBJ2-1, with 11 bases matching TRBD2. Sequencing used blood, obtained from a patient whose treatment included radiotherapy and nephrectomy. CDR3 residues: CASRDSGGASSYNEQFF. The CDR3 bases are TGCGCCAGCAGAGATAGCGGGGGGGCGAGCTCCTACAATGAGCAGTTCTTC.